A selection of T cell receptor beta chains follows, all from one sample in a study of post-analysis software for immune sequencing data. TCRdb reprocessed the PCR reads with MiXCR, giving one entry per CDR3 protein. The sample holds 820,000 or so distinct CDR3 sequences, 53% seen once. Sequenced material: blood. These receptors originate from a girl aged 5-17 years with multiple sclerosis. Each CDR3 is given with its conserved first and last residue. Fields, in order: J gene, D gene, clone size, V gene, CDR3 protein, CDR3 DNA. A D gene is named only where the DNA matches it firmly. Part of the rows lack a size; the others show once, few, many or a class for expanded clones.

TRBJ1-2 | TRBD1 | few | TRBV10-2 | CASTQTGNNYGYTF | TGCGCCAGCACCCAGACAGGGAATAACTATGGCTACACCTTC
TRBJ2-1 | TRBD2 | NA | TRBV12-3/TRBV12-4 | CASSSPRQVAGGPSDEQFF | TGTGCCAGCAGTTCACCCCGTCAAGTGGCGGGGGGGCCCTCGGATGAGCAGTTCTTC
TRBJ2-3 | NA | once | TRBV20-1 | CSALRQGGPDTQYF | TGCAGTGCTTTGCGACAGGGAGGCCCAGATACGCAGTATTTT
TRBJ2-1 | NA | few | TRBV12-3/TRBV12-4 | CASRPTVGVVNEQFF | TGTGCCAGCAGGCCCACCGTCGGGGTGGTCAATGAGCAGTTCTTC
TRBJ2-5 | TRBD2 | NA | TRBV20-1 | CSARGTRTSDQETQYF | TGCAGTGCTAGAGGTACTCGGACTAGCGACCAAGAGACCCAGTACTTC
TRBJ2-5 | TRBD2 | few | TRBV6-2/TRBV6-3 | CASSLPRLAGGAETQYF | TGTGCCAGCAGCCTACCTCGACTAGCGGGAGGGGCCGAGACCCAGTACTTC
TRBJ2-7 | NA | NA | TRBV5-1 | CASSHKRISYEQYF | TGCGCCAGCAGCCACAAGCGGATATCCTACGAGCAGTACTTC
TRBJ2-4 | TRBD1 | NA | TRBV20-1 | CSARPLTGVFREQYF | TGCAGTGCCCGTCCCCTGACAGGGGTTTTTAGGGAGCAGTACTTC
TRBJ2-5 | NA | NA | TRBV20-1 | CSAQWLVRGETQYF | TGCAGTGCCCAGTGGTTGGTCCGCGGAGAGACCCAGTACTTC
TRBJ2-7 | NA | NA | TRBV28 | CASSFRDPEQYF | TGTGCCAGCAGTTTCCGGGACCCCGAGCAGTACTTC
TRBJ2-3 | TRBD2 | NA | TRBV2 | CASSRGLAATSTDTQYF | TGTGCCAGCAGCCGCGGACTAGCAGCGACTAGCACAGATACGCAGTATTTT
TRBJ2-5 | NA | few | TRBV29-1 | CSAPLEWGQETQYF | TGCAGCGCTCCCCTCGAGTGGGGGCAAGAGACCCAGTACTTC
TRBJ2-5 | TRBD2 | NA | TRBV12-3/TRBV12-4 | CASSAGTSGHQETQYF | TGTGCCAGCAGTGCCGGGACTAGCGGCCACCAAGAGACCCAGTACTTC
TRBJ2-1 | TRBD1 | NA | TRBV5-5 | CASSLRDRGYNEQFF | TGTGCCAGCAGCCTCCGGGACAGGGGCTACAATGAGCAGTTCTTC
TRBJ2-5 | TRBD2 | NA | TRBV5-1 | CASSLSGGPGETQYF | TGCGCCAGCAGCTTGTCGGGAGGGCCGGGAGAGACCCAGTACTTC
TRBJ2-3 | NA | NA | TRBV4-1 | CASSQVSQSIDTQYF | TGCGCCAGCAGCCAAGTTTCACAGTCTATAGATACGCAGTATTTT
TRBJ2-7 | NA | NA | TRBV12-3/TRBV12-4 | CASSLGVLYEQYF | TGTGCCAGCAGTTTGGGGGTGTTGTACGAGCAGTACTTC
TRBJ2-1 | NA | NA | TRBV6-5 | CASSFRALTDSYNEQFF | TGTGCCAGCAGTTTCAGGGCCCTTACCGACTCCTACAATGAGCAGTTCTTC
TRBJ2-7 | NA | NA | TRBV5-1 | CASSLGTDPRDEQYF | TGCGCCAGCAGCTTGGGGACTGACCCGAGGGACGAGCAGTACTTC
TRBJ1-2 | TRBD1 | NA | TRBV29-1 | CSVGDRALDGYTF | TGCAGCGTCGGAGACAGGGCTTTGGATGGCTACACCTTC
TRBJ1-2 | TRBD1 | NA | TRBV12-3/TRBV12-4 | CASSLGGAGGNGYTF | TGTGCCAGCAGTTTGGGCGGAGCAGGGGGCAATGGCTACACCTTC
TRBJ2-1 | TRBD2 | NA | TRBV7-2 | CASSTGTSPNEQFF | TGTGCCAGCAGCACCGGGACTAGCCCCAATGAGCAGTTCTTC
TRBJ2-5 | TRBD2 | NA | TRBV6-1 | CASSERLAGAETQYF | TGTGCCAGCAGTGAAAGGCTAGCGGGAGCAGAGACCCAGTACTTC
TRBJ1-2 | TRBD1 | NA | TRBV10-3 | CAISESRGPNYGYTF | TGTGCCATCAGTGAGTCGAGGGGGCCCAACTATGGCTACACCTTC